This TCR beta chain was recovered during a study of blood T cells in healthy people across ages (dated by TCRdb to between 2014 and 2017). Regarding the research as a whole: In model experiments, roughly one uniquely barcoded TCR beta cDNA molecule per two T cells was captured by template switching. Four age groups were formed from the donors: young (average approximately 17 years), middle-aged (around 37), aged (approximately 60) and long-lived (around 80). To track age-related changes in TCR beta repertoire diversity, the study relied on deep sequencing normalized with unique cDNA molecular identifiers. For two donors (one aged 18 to 29 and one aged 80 or older), the study analyzed two additional independent replicas of 1 million unique cDNA reads from the same blood draw. To avoid experimental bias, donors of different ages were spread randomly across the sequencing lanes. Points the paper makes about the study in general: Observed TCR beta diversity per million T cells fell roughly linearly with age, and a significant reduction was already apparent by age about 36. Since profiling was done on bulk unsorted PBMCs, naive and antigen-experienced compartments could not be conclusively compared. Donor CMV infection status was unknown, potentially confounding age-related changes in expanded clonotypes. Compared with the aged group, the long-lived group had more naive CD4+ T cells, fewer expanded clones and increased TCR diversity, suggesting age selection. The percentage of naive T cells measured by flow cytometry correlated strongly with observed TCR beta diversity. Estimates of total diversity based on one million sequenced T cells were regarded as lower bounds and as underestimates.

The library was built by means of 5' RACE. This sample was sequenced with an Illumina HiSeq 2500. The second PCR ran for about 7 to 11 cycles and used a J-beta primer mix along with a sample-barcoded 5' primer. A template-switch 5' adaptor carrying 12 random nucleotides introduced a unique molecular identifier onto each TCR beta cDNA molecule. Each sample yielded at least 3 million CDR3-containing paired-end reads. All of the RNA was converted into first-strand cDNA using the Mint cDNA synthesis kit, with a TRBC-specific oligonucleotide serving as the primer. All cDNA was treated with uracil-DNA glycosylase and then went through a first 18-cycle PCR with the universal primers M1SS and BC2_uni_R. Processing in the source paper ran as follows. For normalization, 1 million high-quality reads, each with a distinct molecular identifier, were randomly selected from each sample. Reads with shared molecular identifiers were discarded instead of being binned into consensus sequences. MiTCR, with a Q25 quality threshold and the strictest error-elimination algorithm, was used for CDR3 identification, clonotype clustering and error correction. A nonparametric unseen species model with Euler transformation was used to estimate a lower bound on total TCR beta diversity. TCRdb trimmed public reads at Q25 via fastp, called clones via MiXCR and kept in-frame beta chains. Identical CDR3 protein sequences are pooled into one entry, listed with their most common genes and DNA. These V and J calls are TCRdb output, not the study's own analysis. The sample records hundreds of thousands of distinct CDR3 sequences, about 30% of which are singletons. 15% to 20% of the sample is taken by the ten largest.

Donors were a few dozen systemically healthy Caucasian individuals from Russia aged 6 to 90 years. Approximately 9.3 milliliters of peripheral blood were drawn from each donor into EDTA-treated Vacutainer tubes. Ficoll-Paque density-gradient centrifugation was used to isolate PBMCs, with at least 6.5 million per sample. Total RNA, at least 6 micrograms per sample, was extracted from PBMCs with Trizol reagent. For every donor, an aliquot of PBMCs went through flow cytometry to measure the percentages of naive CD45RAhigh/CD27high T cells. About this clonotype itself: This receptor's antigen is unknown. There are no base qualities to consult, and no much larger clone falls within one base.

The germline ends are 7 bases apart after V is trimmed by 1 base and J by 7 bases. CDR1 and CDR2, per the germline V gene, are SGHTA and FQGNSA. The CDR3 runs 13 residues from the cysteine to the phenylalanine. The only DNA kept is the CDR3, 39 bases in frame from the first base. This sequence uses TRBV7-2 and TRBJ2-2; TRBD2 could be the D gene, as 5 bases match. Material for sequencing was blood. This sequence originates from a woman of 80 years or more in good health. The CDR3 protein: CASSLGGHGELFF. The nucleotides are TGTGCCAGCAGCTTAGGAGGGCACGGGGAGCTGTTTTTT.